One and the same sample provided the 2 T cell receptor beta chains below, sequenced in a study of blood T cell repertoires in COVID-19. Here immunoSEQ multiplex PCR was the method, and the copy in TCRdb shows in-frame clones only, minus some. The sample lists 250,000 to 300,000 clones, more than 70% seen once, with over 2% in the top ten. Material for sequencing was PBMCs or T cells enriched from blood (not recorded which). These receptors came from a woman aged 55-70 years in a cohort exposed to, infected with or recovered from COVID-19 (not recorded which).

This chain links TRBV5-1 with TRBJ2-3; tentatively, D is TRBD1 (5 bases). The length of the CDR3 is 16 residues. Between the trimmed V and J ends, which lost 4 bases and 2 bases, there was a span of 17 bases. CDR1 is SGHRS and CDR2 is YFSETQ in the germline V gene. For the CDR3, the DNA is TGCGCCAGCAGCACAAGGACAAAAAACCCCACAGATACGCAGTATTTT. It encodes CASSTRTKNPTDTQYF.

The DNA of the CDR3 is TGTGCCTACGGGACACCTAGAGAGACCCAGTACTTC. Encoded protein: CAYGTPRETQYF. V usage is TRBV2 and J usage is TRBJ2-5; D possibly corresponds to TRBD1 (6 bases). V was clipped by 11 bases and J by 4 bases, with 14 bases between them. Germline loops: CDR1 SNHLY, CDR2 FYNNEI. The CDR3 is 12 residues long.